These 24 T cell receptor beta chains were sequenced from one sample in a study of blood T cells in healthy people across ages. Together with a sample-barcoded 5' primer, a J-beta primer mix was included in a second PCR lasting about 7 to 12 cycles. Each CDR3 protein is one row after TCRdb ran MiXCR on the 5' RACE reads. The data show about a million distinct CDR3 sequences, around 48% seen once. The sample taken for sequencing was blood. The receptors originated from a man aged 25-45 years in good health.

The CDR3 loop reads CASSFGDRGGNQPQHF. The CDR3 DNA follows: TGTGCCAGCAGCTTTGGGGACAGGGGCGGCAATCAGCCCCAGCATTTT. The chain couples TRBV7-9 to TRBJ1-5, with TRBD1 matching over 10 bases. V shed 3 bases and J 2 bases; nucleotides not matched to a gene: 4. The CDR3 covers 16 residues. CDR1 is SEHNR and CDR2 is FQNEAQ in the germline V gene (reference sequence). The full variable domain, its missing parts supplied by reference TRBV7-9 and TRBJ1-5, is DTGVSQNPRHKITKRGQNVTFRCDPISEHNRLYWYRQTLGQGPEFLTYFQNEAQLEKSRLLSDRFSAERPKGSFSTLEIQRTEQGDSAMYLCASSFGDRGGNQPQHFGDGTRLSIL.

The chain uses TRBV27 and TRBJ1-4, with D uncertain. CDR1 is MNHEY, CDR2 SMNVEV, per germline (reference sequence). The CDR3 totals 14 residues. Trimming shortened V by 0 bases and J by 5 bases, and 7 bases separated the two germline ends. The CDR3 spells CASSLSGMNEKLFF. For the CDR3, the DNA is TGTGCCAGCAGTTTATCTGGGATGAATGAAAAACTGTTTTTT.

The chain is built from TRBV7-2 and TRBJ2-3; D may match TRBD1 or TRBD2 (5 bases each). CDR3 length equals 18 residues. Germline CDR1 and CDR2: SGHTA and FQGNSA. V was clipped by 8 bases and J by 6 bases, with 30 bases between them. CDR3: CASDPGRPSLVRPDTQYF. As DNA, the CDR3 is TGTGCCAGCGACCCGGGACGACCCAGTTTGGTTCGGCCCGATACGCAGTATTTT. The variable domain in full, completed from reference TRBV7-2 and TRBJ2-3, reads GAGVSQSPSNKVTEKGKDVELRCDPISGHTALYWYRQSLGQGLEFLIYFQGNSAPDKSGLPSDRFSAERTGGSVSTLTIQRTQQEDSAVYLCASDPGRPSLVRPDTQYFGPGTRLTVL.

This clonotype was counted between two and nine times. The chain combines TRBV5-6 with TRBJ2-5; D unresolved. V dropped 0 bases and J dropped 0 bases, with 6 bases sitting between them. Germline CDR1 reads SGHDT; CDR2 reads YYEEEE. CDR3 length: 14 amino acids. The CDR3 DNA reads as TGTGCCAGCAGCTTGGGACGACACCAAGAGACCCAGTACTTC. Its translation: CASSLGRHQETQYF. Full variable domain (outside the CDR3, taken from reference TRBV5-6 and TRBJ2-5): DAGVTQSPTHLIKTRGQQVTLRCSPKSGHDTVSWYQQALGQGPQFIFQYYEEEERQRGNFPDRFSGHQFPNYSSELNVNALLLGDSALYLCASSLGRHQETQYFGPGTRLLVL.

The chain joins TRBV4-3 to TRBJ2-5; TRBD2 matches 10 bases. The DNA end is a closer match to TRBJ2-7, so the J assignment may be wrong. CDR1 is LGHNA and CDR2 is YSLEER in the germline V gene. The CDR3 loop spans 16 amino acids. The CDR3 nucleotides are TGCGCCAGCAGCCAAGATTTAAGCGGGGGGGCCTCCGAGCAGTACTTC. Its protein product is CASSQDLSGGASEQYF.

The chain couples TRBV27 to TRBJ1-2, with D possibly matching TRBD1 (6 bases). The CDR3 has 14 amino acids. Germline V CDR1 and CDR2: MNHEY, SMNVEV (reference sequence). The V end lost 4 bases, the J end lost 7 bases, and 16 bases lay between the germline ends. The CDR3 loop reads CASSSGGQFPGYTF. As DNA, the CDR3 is TGTGCCAGCAGTTCAGGTGGACAGTTTCCTGGCTACACCTTC.

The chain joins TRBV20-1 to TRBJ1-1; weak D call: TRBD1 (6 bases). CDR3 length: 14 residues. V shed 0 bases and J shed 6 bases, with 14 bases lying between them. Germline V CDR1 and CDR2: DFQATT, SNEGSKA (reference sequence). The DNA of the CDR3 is TGCAGTGCTAGAGAGGGAACAGGGTTGGCTGAAGCTTTCTTT. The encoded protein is CSAREGTGLAEAFF.

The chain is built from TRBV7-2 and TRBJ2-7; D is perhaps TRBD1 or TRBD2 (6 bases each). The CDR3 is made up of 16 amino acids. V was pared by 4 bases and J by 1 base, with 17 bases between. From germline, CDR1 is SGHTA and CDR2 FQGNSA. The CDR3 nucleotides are TGTGCCAGCAGCTCAGCCTTACGGGGGCGTTCCTACGAGCAGTACTTC. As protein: CASSSALRGRSYEQYF.

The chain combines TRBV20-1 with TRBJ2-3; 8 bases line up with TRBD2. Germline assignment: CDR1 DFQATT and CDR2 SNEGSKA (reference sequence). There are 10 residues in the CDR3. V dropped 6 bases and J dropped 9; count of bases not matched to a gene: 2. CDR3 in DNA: TGCAGTGCGTGGACTAGCACGCAGTATTTT. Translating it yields CSAWTSTQYF.

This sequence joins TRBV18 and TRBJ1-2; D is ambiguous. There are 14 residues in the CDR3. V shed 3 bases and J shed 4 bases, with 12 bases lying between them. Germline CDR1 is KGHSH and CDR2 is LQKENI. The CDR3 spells CASSPLEELYGYTF. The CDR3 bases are TGTGCCAGCTCACCCCTAGAGGAACTCTATGGCTACACCTTC.

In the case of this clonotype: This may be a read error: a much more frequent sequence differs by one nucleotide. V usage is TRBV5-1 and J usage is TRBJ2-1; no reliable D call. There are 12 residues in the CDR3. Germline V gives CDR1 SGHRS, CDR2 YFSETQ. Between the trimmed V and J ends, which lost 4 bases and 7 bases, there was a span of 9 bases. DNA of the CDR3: TGCGCCAGCAGCGCGCAGGATAATGAGCAGTTCTTC. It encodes CASSAQDNEQFF.

The CDR3 is CASSEAGQTMGEKLFF. CDR3 in DNA: TGTGCCAGCAGTGAAGCGGGACAGACTATGGGTGAAAAACTGTTTTTT. The rearrangement uses TRBV6-1 and TRBJ1-4, with 7 bases fitting TRBD1. The V gene end was trimmed by 0 bases and the J gene end by 7 bases; junction bases not matched to a gene: 8. CDR3 length: 16 residues. The germline V gene has CDR1 MNHNS and CDR2 SASEGT.

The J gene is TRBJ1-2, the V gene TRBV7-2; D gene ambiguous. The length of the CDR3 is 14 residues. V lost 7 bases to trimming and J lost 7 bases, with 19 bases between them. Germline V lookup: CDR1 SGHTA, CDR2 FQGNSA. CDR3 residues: CASILGREDFGYTF. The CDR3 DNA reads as TGTGCCAGCATCCTGGGCCGGGAGGACTTTGGCTACACCTTC.

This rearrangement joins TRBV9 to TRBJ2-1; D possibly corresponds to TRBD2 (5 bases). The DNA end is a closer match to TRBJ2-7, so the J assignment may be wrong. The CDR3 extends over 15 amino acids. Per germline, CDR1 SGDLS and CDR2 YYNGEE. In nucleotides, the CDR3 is TGTGCCAGCAGCGTAGTTAGAGGGAACTACAATGAGCAGTACTTC. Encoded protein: CASSVVRGNYNEQYF.

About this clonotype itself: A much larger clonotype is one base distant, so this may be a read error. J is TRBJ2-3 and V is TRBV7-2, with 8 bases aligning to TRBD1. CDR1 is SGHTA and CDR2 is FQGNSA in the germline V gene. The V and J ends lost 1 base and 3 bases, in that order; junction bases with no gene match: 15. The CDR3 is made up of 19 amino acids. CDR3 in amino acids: CASSLGFYLGTGRTDTQYF. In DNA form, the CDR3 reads TGTGCCAGCAGCTTAGGGTTCTACCTTGGGACAGGCAGGACAGATACGCAGTATTTT.

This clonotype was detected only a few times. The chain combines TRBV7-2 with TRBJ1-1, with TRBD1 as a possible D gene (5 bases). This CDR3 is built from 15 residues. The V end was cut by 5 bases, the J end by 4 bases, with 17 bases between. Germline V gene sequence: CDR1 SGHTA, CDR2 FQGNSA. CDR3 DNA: TGTGCCAGCAGCGCATGGGGCGGCAGGGCCACTGAAGCTTTCTTT. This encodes CASSAWGGRATEAFF.

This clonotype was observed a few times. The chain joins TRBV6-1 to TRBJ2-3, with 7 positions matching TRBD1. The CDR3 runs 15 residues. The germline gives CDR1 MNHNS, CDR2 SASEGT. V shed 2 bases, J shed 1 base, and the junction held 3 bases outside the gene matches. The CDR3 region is CASSELTGRTDTQYF. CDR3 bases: TGTGCCAGCAGTGAATTGACAGGGCGCACAGATACGCAGTATTTT.

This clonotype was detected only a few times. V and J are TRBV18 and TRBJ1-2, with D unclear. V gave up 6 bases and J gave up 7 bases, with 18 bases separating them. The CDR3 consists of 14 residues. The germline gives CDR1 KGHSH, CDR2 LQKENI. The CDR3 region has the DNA TGTGCCAGCTCGGAAGGACTCCGTTCGGGTGGCTACACCTTC. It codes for CASSEGLRSGGYTF.

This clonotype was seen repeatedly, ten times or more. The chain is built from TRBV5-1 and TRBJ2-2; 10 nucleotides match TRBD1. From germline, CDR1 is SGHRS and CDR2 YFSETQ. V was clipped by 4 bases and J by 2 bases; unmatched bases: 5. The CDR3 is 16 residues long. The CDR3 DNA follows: TGCGCCAGCAGCCCTCGGGACAGGGGTAACACCGGGGAGCTGTTTTTT. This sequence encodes CASSPRDRGNTGELFF.

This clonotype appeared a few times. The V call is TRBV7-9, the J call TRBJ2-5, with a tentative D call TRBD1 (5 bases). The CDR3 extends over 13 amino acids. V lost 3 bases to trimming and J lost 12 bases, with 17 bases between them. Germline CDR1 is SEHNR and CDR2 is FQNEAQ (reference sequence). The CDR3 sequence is CASSFSGQNPEYF. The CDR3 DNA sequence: TGTGCCAGCAGCTTTTCCGGACAAAACCCCGAGTACTTC. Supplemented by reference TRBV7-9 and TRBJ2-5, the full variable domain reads DTGVSQNPRHKITKRGQNVTFRCDPISEHNRLYWYRQTLGQGPEFLTYFQNEAQLEKSRLLSDRFSAERPKGSFSTLEIQRTEQGDSAMYLCASSFSGQNPEYFGPGTRLLVL.

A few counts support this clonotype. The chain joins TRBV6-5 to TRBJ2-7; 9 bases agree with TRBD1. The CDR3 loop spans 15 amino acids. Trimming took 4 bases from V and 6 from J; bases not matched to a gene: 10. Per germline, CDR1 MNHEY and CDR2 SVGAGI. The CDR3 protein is CASSSTIVTGGEQYF. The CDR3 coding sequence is TGTGCCAGCAGTTCGACTATAGTGACAGGGGGCGAGCAGTACTTC.

The CDR3 loop reads CASTYRYEQFF. In nucleotides, the CDR3 is TGTGCCAGCACCTATCGGTATGAGCAGTTCTTC. The chain has TRBV12-3 or TRBV12-4 and TRBJ2-1; D is unclear. The CDR3 extends over 11 amino acids. The V and J ends lost 7 bases and 8 bases respectively, with 9 bases between them.

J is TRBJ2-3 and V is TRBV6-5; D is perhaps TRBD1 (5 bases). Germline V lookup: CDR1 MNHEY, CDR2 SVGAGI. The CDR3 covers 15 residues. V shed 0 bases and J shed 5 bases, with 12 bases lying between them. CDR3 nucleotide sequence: TGTGCCAGCAGTTACTCTGGGGCCCAGGGAGATACGCAGTATTTT. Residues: CASSYSGAQGDTQYF.

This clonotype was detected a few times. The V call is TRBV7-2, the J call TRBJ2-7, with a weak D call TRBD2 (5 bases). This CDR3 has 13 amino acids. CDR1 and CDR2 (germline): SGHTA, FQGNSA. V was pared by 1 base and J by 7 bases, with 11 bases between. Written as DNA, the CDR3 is TGTGCCAGCAGCTTAGGTCTAGCTAATGAGCAGTACTTC. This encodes CASSLGLANEQYF.